Below are 16 T cell receptor beta chains sequenced from a single sample in a study of response to subunit inactivated influenza vaccine. Using its own MiXCR run on the RT-PCR reads, TCRdb lists one record per CDR3 protein. The table includes about 180,000 distinct CDR3 sequences, around 8.8% detected once. The sequenced sample was non-naive T cells sorted from PBMCs, obtained on the day of vaccination. The receptors come from a man aged 45-65 years who received an inactivated influenza vaccine.

This clonotype has a count of ten or more. The chain links TRBV27 to TRBJ2-7; tentatively, D is TRBD1 (5 bases). The V gene's germline CDR1 is MNHEY and CDR2 SMNVEV (reference sequence). V was clipped by 2 bases and J by 1 base, with 12 bases between them. The CDR3 consists of 15 residues. CDR3 residues: CASSLLAGNSYEQYF. DNA of the CDR3: TGTGCCAGCAGTTTACTGGCAGGGAATTCCTACGAGCAGTACTTC.

This clonotype appeared many times. The gene calls are TRBV6-2 or TRBV6-3 and TRBJ2-2; a possible D gene is TRBD1 (5 bases). Germline-derived CDR1 and CDR2 are MNHEY and SVGEGT. CDR3 size: 16 residues. V lost 5 bases to trimming and J lost 4 bases, with 17 bases between them. CDR3 bases: TGTGCCAGCAGTACCAGGGATGGGTCACGCACCGGGGAGCTGTTTTTT. Translation: CASSTRDGSRTGELFF.

This clonotype has only a few counts. CDR3: CATSDFPPRGSRETQYF. The CDR3 DNA follows: TGTGCCACCAGTGATTTTCCCCCCCGGGGCAGTCGGGAGACCCAGTACTTC. The chain links TRBV24-1 to TRBJ2-5; the D gene could be TRBD1 or TRBD2 (5 bases each). In germline, CDR1 is KGHDR, CDR2 SFDVKD. CDR3 length: 17 residues. V was pared by 1 base and J by 5 bases, with 19 bases between.

This clonotype occurred a few times. CDR3 loop: CSASSSGGYNEQFF. The CDR3 DNA reads TGCAGTGCGAGCTCTAGCGGGGGATACAATGAGCAGTTCTTC. The V call is TRBV20-1, the J call TRBJ2-1; 10 bases are shared with TRBD2. Germline V lookup: CDR1 DFQATT, CDR2 SNEGSKA (reference sequence). Trimming cost V 6 bases and J 4 bases; bases outside gene matches: 6. The CDR3 contains 14 residues.

This clonotype has more than one count but fewer than ten. The chain is built from TRBV28 and TRBJ2-1; 14 bases match TRBD2. The CDR3 runs to 18 residues. Trimming removed 2 bases from V and 8 bases from J; junction bases left unmatched: 11. CDR1 and CDR2 from the germline V gene are MDHEN and SYDVKM. The CDR3 here is CASSLLLPGLAGADEQFF. The CDR3 DNA sequence: TGTGCCAGCAGTTTACTCCTGCCGGGACTAGCGGGAGCTGATGAGCAGTTCTTC.

This clonotype occurred many times. The V call is TRBV12-3 or TRBV12-4, the J call TRBJ2-2; TRBD2 might be the D (6 bases). The CDR3 is made up of 16 amino acids. V shed 4 bases and J shed 7 bases, with 19 bases lying between them. CDR3 coding DNA: TGTGCCAGCAGTTCATCTCAGTCACTAGCAGTCGGGGAGCTGTTTTTT. This gives the protein CASSSSQSLAVGELFF.

This clonotype was seen a handful of times. The genes are TRBV20-1 and TRBJ2-3, with 10 bases aligning to TRBD2. The trim removed 0 bases at V and 3 bases at J, leaving 6 bases unmatched. CDR3 length: 16 amino acids. Germline CDR1 DFQATT, CDR2 SNEGSKA (reference sequence). CDR3 DNA sequence: TGCAGTGCTAGAGATCCAGCGGGGGGGTCAACAGATACGCAGTATTTT. Its protein is CSARDPAGGSTDTQYF.

This chain joins TRBV30 and TRBJ1-5; TRBD1 matches 7 bases. The CDR3 spans 14 residues. V shed 2 bases and J 4 bases; nucleotides not matched to a gene: 5. From germline, CDR1 is GTSNPN and CDR2 SVGIG (reference sequence). The CDR3 loop is CAWSSGTANQPQHF. The CDR3 DNA reads as TGTGCCTGGAGTTCCGGGACAGCTAATCAGCCCCAGCATTTT.

This rearrangement joins TRBV9 to TRBJ1-1, with D possibly matching TRBD1 (6 bases). Germline CDR1 and CDR2: SGDLS and YYNGEE. The CDR3 covers 15 residues. The V end was cut by 0 bases, the J end by 4 bases, with 13 bases between. CDR3 in amino acids: CASSVVPGAGTEAFF. In DNA form, the CDR3 reads TGTGCCAGCAGCGTAGTGCCGGGGGCGGGCACTGAAGCTTTCTTT.

The J gene is TRBJ2-1, the V gene TRBV20-1; the match to TRBD2 covers 10 bases. Germline-derived CDR1 and CDR2 are DFQATT and SNEGSKA (reference sequence). V trimming: 1 base; J trimming: 4 bases; junction bases outside the gene matches: 7. The CDR3 covers 16 residues. The CDR3 spells CSARVGASGGYNEQFF. CDR3 sequence (DNA): TGCAGTGCTAGAGTAGGGGCTAGCGGGGGTTACAATGAGCAGTTCTTC.

This chain joins TRBV7-2 and TRBJ2-7; 8 positions agree with TRBD2. With V trimmed by 6 bases and J by 0 bases, 4 bases remained unmatched. The CDR3 length is 14 residues. The germline V gene has CDR1 SGHTA and CDR2 FQGNSA. The CDR3, as DNA: TGTGCCAGCAGTAGGACTAGCCTCTCCTACGAGCAGTACTTC. It encodes CASSRTSLSYEQYF.

The DNA of the CDR3 is TGTGCCAGCAGCCCGGGGGGGGGACTAGCGGGAGGTCAGGAGACCCAGTACTTC. Encoded protein: CASSPGGGLAGGQETQYF. The V gene is TRBV7-8, the J gene TRBJ2-5; 15 positions match TRBD2. Germline V gives CDR1 SGHVS, CDR2 FQNEAQ. The CDR3 spans 18 residues. Trimming at V came to 5 bases and at J to 5 bases, leaving 12 bases not matched to a gene.

This clonotype was seen a few times. V is TRBV18 and J is TRBJ2-3, with D perhaps matching TRBD1 (6 bases). The CDR3 has 14 amino acids. Deletions cut 6 bases from V and 0 bases from J, with 10 bases between. The germline CDR1 and CDR2 sequences are KGHSH and LQKENI. The CDR3 DNA reads TGTGCCAGCTCTGTAGGACAGAGCACAGATACGCAGTATTTT. It codes for CASSVGQSTDTQYF.

This rearrangement joins TRBV6-2 or TRBV6-3 to TRBJ2-5; D is undetermined. In germline, CDR1 is MNHEY, CDR2 SVGEGT. V gave up 6 bases and J gave up 5 bases, with 22 bases separating them. The CDR3 sequence is 16 residues long. The CDR3 loop is CASRLIGPPSRETQYF. The CDR3 coding sequence is TGTGCCAGCAGACTCATTGGACCGCCTTCGAGGGAGACCCAGTACTTC.

This clonotype has only a few counts. V usage is TRBV4-3 and J usage is TRBJ2-6; D is unclear. This CDR3 region has 16 residues. The V gene lost 0 bases and the J gene lost 2 bases, with 8 bases spanning the gap. The germline gives CDR1 LGHNA, CDR2 YSLEER. The CDR3 loop is CASSQEYSPGANVLTF. DNA for the CDR3: TGCGCCAGCAGCCAAGAATACTCACCTGGGGCCAACGTCCTGACTTTC.

The V and J genes are TRBV9 and TRBJ1-1; no firm D call. CDR1 is SGDLS and CDR2 is YYNGEE in the germline V gene. The V end was cut by 0 bases, the J end by 7 bases, with 19 bases between. This CDR3 is built from 16 residues. CDR3 protein: CASSVDPLPRMVEAFF. Here the CDR3 DNA reads TGTGCCAGCAGCGTAGATCCGCTTCCTAGAATGGTTGAAGCTTTCTTT.